This TCR beta chain was observed in a study of neurological immune-mediated disorders. Germline lookup yields CDR1 MGHRA and CDR2 YSYEKL. Trimming left V 4 bases short and J 3 bases short, with 15 bases between. This CDR3 is built from 15 residues. Unsorted libraries were derived from 2 million PBMCs stored at -80 C. This clonotype was seen many times. What it recognizes is unknown. Synthesis of cDNA was accomplished via 5'RACE employing 10-nucleotide random UMIs. A single record per CDR3 protein comes from TCRdb applying MiXCR to the 5' RACE reads. The sample yields around 66,000 distinct CDR3 sequences, less than 5.5% seen once. Study findings and constraints: While HTLV-1-associated myelopathy showed the greatest TCR clonal expansion, multiple sclerosis showed the least, falling below healthy controls.

The sample was PBMCs. The V gene is TRBV4-1, the J gene TRBJ1-2; tentatively, D is TRBD1 (6 bases). This TCR was recovered from a woman aged 25 to 39 with multiple sclerosis. Written as DNA, the CDR3 is TGCGCCAGCAGCCGCACGGGGGCAGATTACTATGGCTACACCTTC. It specifies CASSRTGADYYGYTF.